This entry features one TCR beta chain sequence. These data belong to a study of T cell changes during pregnancy in multiple sclerosis. V gave up 8 bases and J gave up 0 bases, with 11 bases separating them. The CDR3 runs 14 residues. The germline V gene has CDR1 MGHDK and CDR2 SYGVNS. Only in-frame clones appear in the TCRdb table, and some are missing; sequencing was by immunoSEQ multiplex PCR. The table records tens of thousands of clones, 93% of them present only once. V is TRBV25-1 and J is TRBJ2-1; D is unclear. The material was CD8+ T cells from peripheral blood mononuclear cells, obtained in the second trimester of pregnancy. The TCR comes from a female donor with multiple sclerosis, enrolled in a pregnancy study. CDR3 sequence: CASSQVSSYNEQFF. The DNA of the CDR3 is TGTGCCAGCTCCCAGGTTAGCTCCTACAATGAGCAGTTCTTC. The full variable domain, in which reference TRBV25-1 and TRBJ2-1 provide the parts outside the CDR3, is EADIYQTPRYLVIGTGKKITLECSQTMGHDKMYWYQQDPGMELHLIHYSYGVNSTEKGDLSSESTVSRIRTEHFPLTLESARPSHTSQYLCASSQVSSYNEQFFGPGTRLTVL.